Listed here is a single T cell receptor (beta chain). This entry belongs to a study of blood T cell repertoires in COVID-19. TCRdb's copy holds only in-frame clones and misses some; the assay was immunoSEQ multiplex PCR. Of 100,000 to 150,000 clones in the sample, around 80% were seen once. Germline V gene lookup returns CDR1 MNHEY and CDR2 SMNVEV (reference sequence). The CDR3 totals 14 residues. V shed 3 bases and J 6 bases; nucleotides not matched to a gene: 7. This clonotype was obtained from a man aged 40-49 years with acute COVID-19. V gene TRBV27 combines with J gene TRBJ1-1; 7 nucleotides match TRBD1. The specimen sequenced was PBMCs or T cells enriched from blood (not recorded which). CDR3 residues: CASSFRQGGSEAFF. The CDR3 DNA sequence: TGTGCCAGCAGTTTCCGACAGGGTGGCTCTGAAGCTTTCTTT.